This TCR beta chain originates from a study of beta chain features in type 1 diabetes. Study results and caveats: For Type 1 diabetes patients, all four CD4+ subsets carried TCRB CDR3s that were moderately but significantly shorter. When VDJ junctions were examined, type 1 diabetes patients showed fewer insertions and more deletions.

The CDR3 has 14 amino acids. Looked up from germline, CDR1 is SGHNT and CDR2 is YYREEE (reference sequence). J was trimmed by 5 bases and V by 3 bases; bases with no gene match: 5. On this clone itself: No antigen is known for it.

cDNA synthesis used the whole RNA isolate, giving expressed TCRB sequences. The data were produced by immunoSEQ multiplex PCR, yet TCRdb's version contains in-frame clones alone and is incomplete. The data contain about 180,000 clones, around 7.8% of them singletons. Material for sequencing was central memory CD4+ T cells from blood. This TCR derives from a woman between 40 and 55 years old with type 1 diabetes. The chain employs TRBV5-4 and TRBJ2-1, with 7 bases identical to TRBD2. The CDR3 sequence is CASSSGTTNNEQFF. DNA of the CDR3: TGTGCCAGCAGCTCCGGGACTACCAACAATGAGCAGTTCTTC.